This T cell receptor beta chain was obtained from a study of CD8+CD57+ T cells in acquired aplastic anemia. Study as a whole: Roughly 3 ug was the average amount of DNA from sorted CD4+ and CD8+ cells. CD4+ cells from healthy donors averaged around 10 million reads. The study, taken as a whole, reports: Patients shared 25 to 30 CD8+ CDR3 sequences with controls. Patients showed no significant difference from controls in CD8+ Simpson's diversity.

Using genomic DNA as the template, TCR beta VDJ and CDR3 profiling was carried out. TCRdb re-called the reads with MiXCR, one entry per CDR3 protein. The sample contains some 180,000 distinct CDR3 sequences, less than 55% of which appear only once. About this clonotype: Its antigen remains unidentified.

There are 14 residues in the CDR3. The V end lost 2 bases, the J end lost 6 bases, and 11 bases lay between the germline ends. Germline CDR1 is ENHRY and CDR2 is SYGVKD. The rearrangement uses TRBV10-3 and TRBJ1-5, with D possibly being TRBD1 (5 bases). The receptor's source is a human donor in good health. Source material: sorted CD4+, CD8+, or CD8+CD57+ T cells (not recorded which) from PBMCs. DNA of the CDR3: TGTGCCATCAGTGAGCTGGGACTACGTCAGCCCCAGCATTTT. Residues: CAISELGLRQPQHF.